The rows below give T cell receptor beta chains drawn from one sample of a study of blood T cells in healthy people across ages. TCRdb used MiXCR to reprocess the 5' RACE reads, holding one entry per CDR3 protein. The sample shows 540,000 or so distinct CDR3 sequences, 40% to 55% of them seen only once. What was sequenced was blood. The receptors were gathered from a man older than 75 in good health. Each CDR3 is given with its conserved first and last residue. D genes are given only for firm matches. Clone size appears in some rows only: once, few, many, or a class for an expanded clone.

D gene	V gene	J gene	clone size	CDR3 protein	CDR3 DNA
NA	TRBV6-2/TRBV6-3	TRBJ2-1	NA	CASTNRPYNEQFF	TGTGCCAGCACCAACAGGCCATACAATGAGCAGTTCTTC
NA	TRBV5-1	TRBJ1-1	NA	CASSLLSADTEAFF	TGCGCCAGCAGCTTGCTGAGCGCGGATACTGAAGCTTTCTTT
TRBD2	TRBV9	TRBJ2-3	few	CASSPQTSGGLDTQYF	TGTGCCAGCAGCCCGCAGACTAGCGGGGGCTTAGATACGCAGTATTTT
TRBD2	TRBV7-9	TRBJ2-7	many	CASSLVSGGNREQYF	TGTGCCAGCAGCTTAGTTTCCGGGGGGAATCGCGAGCAGTACTTC
NA	TRBV7-2	TRBJ1-1	NA	CASSLGLRGNTEAFF	TGTGCCAGCAGCTTAGGGTTACGCGGGAACACTGAAGCTTTCTTT
TRBD1	TRBV6-1	TRBJ2-3	NA	CASSVGTESFTDTQYF	TGTGCCAGCAGTGTTGGGACAGAATCTTTCACAGATACGCAGTATTTT
NA	TRBV6-6	TRBJ2-1	many	CASSRDPSYNEQFF	TGTGCCAGCAGCAGGGACCCGTCCTACAATGAGCAGTTCTTC
NA	TRBV7-2	TRBJ2-1	many	CASSLAAESEQFF	TGTGCCAGCAGCTTAGCGGCGGAAAGTGAGCAGTTCTTC
TRBD2	TRBV20-1	TRBJ2-1	NA	CRMTSGMGDEQFF	TGCAGGATGACTAGCGGGATGGGTGATGAGCAGTTCTTC
TRBD2	TRBV20-1	TRBJ2-4	NA	CSALAGVYIQYF	TGCAGTGCTCTAGCGGGAGTGTACATTCAGTACTTC
NA	TRBV7-9	TRBJ2-3	NA	CASSEGLAVSTDTQYF	TGTGCCAGCAGCGAGGGGTTAGCGGTTAGCACAGATACGCAGTATTTT
TRBD1	TRBV12-3/TRBV12-4	TRBJ1-1	NA	CASSFRQGAGGTEAFF	TGTGCCAGCAGTTTTCGACAGGGGGCAGGCGGCACTGAAGCTTTCTTT